This T cell receptor beta chain was profiled in a study of early T cells in non-severe SARS-CoV-2 infection. General study findings and limits: There was a bias toward anti-spike CD8 responses in VDJdb matching, which missed private and CD4 specificities.

From the 5' RACE reads, TCRdb called clonotypes with MiXCR, one entry per CDR3 protein. The repertoire has roughly 64,000 distinct CDR3 sequences, 7% to 9.5% of them found once; the top ten carry roughly an eighth. The CDR3 spans 16 residues. Looked up from germline, CDR1 is MNHEY and CDR2 is SVGAGI. V was trimmed by 2 bases and J by 0 bases, leaving 8 bases between them. In this sample, this clonotype turned up once. Its antigen is unidentified. The sequence came from an adult who was a healthcare worker with PCR-confirmed SARS-CoV-2 infection or an uninfected control (not recorded which). The rearrangement uses TRBV6-5 and TRBJ2-6, with D perhaps TRBD2 (5 bases). Sequenced material: whole blood, taken at baseline. CDR3 nucleotide sequence: TGTGCCAGCAGTTACAAGGCGGGCTCTGGGGCCAACGTCCTGACTTTC. It yields the protein CASSYKAGSGANVLTF.